The rows below give T cell receptor beta chains drawn from one sample of a study of cytomegalovirus exposure and HLA in healthy donors. The data were produced by immunoSEQ multiplex PCR, yet TCRdb's version contains in-frame clones alone and is incomplete. The table has about 200,000 clones, roughly 77% seen once. The sequenced sample consisted of PBMCs. The receptors were sampled from a middle-aged man in good health and CMV-seropositive. The CDR3 runs from the conserved cysteine through the conserved F or W. A D gene is named only where the DNA matches it firmly. Clone size is given for some rows only: seen once, a few or many times, or a class if the clone is expanded.

size,V,D,length,J,CDR3,DNA
-,TRBV7-2,TRBD2,14,TRBJ2-5,CASSPGGGQETQYF,TGTGCCAGCAGCCCGGGCGGGGGCCAAGAGACCCAGTACTTC
once,TRBV28,TRBD2,17,TRBJ2-4,CASSLGRGGLAKNIQYF,TGTGCCAGCAGTTTGGGACGGGGGGGTCTAGCCAAAAACATTCAGTACTTC
few,TRBV6-1,-,10,TRBJ1-2,CASSARDYTF,TGTGCCAGCAGTGCCAGGGATTACACCTTC
-,TRBV14,-,17,TRBJ2-3,CASSRPSAGHSTDTQYF,TGTGCCAGCAGCCGGCCCTCAGCGGGCCACAGCACAGATACGCAGTATTTT
few,TRBV18,TRBD1,16,TRBJ2-3,CASSPPDRVAADTQYF,TGTGCCAGCTCACCACCGGACAGGGTTGCGGCAGATACGCAGTATTTT
-,TRBV9,TRBD2,13,TRBJ2-1,CASSADGGGEQFF,TGTGCCAGCAGCGCAGACGGGGGGGGTGAGCAGTTCTTC
-,TRBV6-6,-,13,TRBJ2-7,CASRRQMGYEQYF,TGTGCCAGCAGACGACAAATGGGCTACGAGCAGTACTTC
few,TRBV2,-,13,TRBJ2-7,CASSEEAALEQYF,TGTGCCAGCAGTGAAGAGGCGGCTCTCGAGCAGTACTTC
-,TRBV5-5,-,13,TRBJ2-7,CASSLTETYEQYF,TGTGCCAGCAGCCTAACAGAGACCTACGAGCAGTACTTC
-,TRBV6-5,TRBD2,14,TRBJ2-7,CASSPTSGTYEQYF,TGTGCCAGCAGTCCCACTAGCGGCACCTACGAGCAGTACTTC
-,TRBV5-1,TRBD1,14,TRBJ1-1,CASSLTGGGTEAFF,TGCGCCAGCAGTTTGACAGGGGGCGGCACTGAAGCTTTCTTT
few,TRBV7-2,-,13,TRBJ2-3,CASSSRWADTQYF,TGTGCCAGCAGCTCCCGGTGGGCGGATACGCAGTATTTT
-,TRBV6-6,TRBD2,15,TRBJ2-3,CASSQTSGPANTQYF,TGTGCCAGCAGTCAGACTAGCGGCCCCGCGAATACGCAGTATTTT
-,TRBV29-1,TRBD1,14,TRBJ2-3,CSVVRQGSTDTQYF,TGCAGCGTTGTTCGACAGGGAAGTACAGATACGCAGTATTTT
-,TRBV28,TRBD2,14,TRBJ2-5,CASRRAGAQETQYF,TGTGCCAGCAGGCGGGCGGGAGCCCAAGAGACCCAGTACTTC
once,TRBV18,TRBD1,13,TRBJ2-5,CASSQGQGETQYF,TGTGCCAGCTCACAGGGACAGGGAGAGACCCAGTACTTC
-,TRBV28,-,17,TRBJ1-5,CASSFLLVNSGNQPQHF,TGTGCCAGCAGTTTTCTACTCGTCAACTCGGGCAATCAGCCCCAGCATTTT
-,TRBV7-3,-,14,TRBJ1-6,CASSEGGGDSPLHF,TGTGCCAGCAGCGAGGGAGGCGGCGATTCACCCCTCCACTTT
-,TRBV10-3,TRBD1,14,TRBJ2-1,CAATPGTGGREQFF,TGTGCCGCCACGCCCGGGACAGGGGGGAGGGAGCAGTTCTTC
-,TRBV2,-,10,TRBJ1-2,CASTGFGYTF,TGTGCCAGTACAGGGTTTGGCTACACCTTC
once,TRBV5-1,TRBD1,15,TRBJ1-6,CASSLVWQGGSPLHF,TGCGCCAGCAGCTTGGTGTGGCAGGGGGGCTCACCCCTCCACTTT
-,TRBV5-1,TRBD1,16,TRBJ1-6,CASSNTGQGGNSPLHF,TGCGCCAGCAGCAACACCGGACAGGGAGGAAATTCACCCCTCCACTTT
-,TRBV5-4,-,17,TRBJ2-6,CASSERDKLSGANVLTF,TGTGCCAGCAGCGAGAGGGACAAACTCTCTGGGGCCAACGTCCTGACTTTC
-,TRBV5-1,-,14,TRBJ1-2,CASSNGRGGGGYTF,TGCGCCAGCAGCAACGGACGGGGGGGAGGCGGCTACACCTTC
-,TRBV18,TRBD2,15,TRBJ2-1,CASSPGEGYHNEQFF,TGTGCCAGCTCACCCGGGGAGGGCTACCACAATGAGCAGTTCTTC
-,TRBV25-1,TRBD2,16,TRBJ2-7,CASSDWLAGSSGEQYF,TGTGCCAGCAGTGATTGGCTAGCGGGATCATCCGGAGAGCAGTACTTC
few,TRBV19,TRBD1,15,TRBJ2-3,CASSTSGTGADTQYF,TGTGCCAGTAGTACCTCCGGGACAGGGGCAGATACGCAGTATTTT
-,TRBV9,-,16,TRBJ2-7,CASSVAMGGSSYEQYF,TGTGCCAGCAGCGTAGCGATGGGGGGAAGCTCCTACGAGCAGTACTTC
-,TRBV7-7,-,17,TRBJ1-4,CASVGDMSNRPDGKLFF,TGTGCCAGCGTCGGGGACATGTCTAATCGTCCGGACGGGAAACTGTTTTTT
-,TRBV2,TRBD1,15,TRBJ1-2,CASSRGTARLDGYTF,TGTGCCAGCAGCCGAGGGACAGCTCGCCTGGATGGCTACACCTTC
-,TRBV10-3,-,14,TRBJ2-1,CAISESNPYNEQFF,TGTGCCATCAGTGAATCTAACCCCTACAATGAGCAGTTCTTC
-,TRBV25-1,TRBD1,13,TRBJ1-1,CASSGFRDREAFF,TGTGCCAGCAGTGGGTTCAGGGACAGGGAGGCTTTCTTT
-,TRBV9,TRBD2,17,TRBJ2-1,CASSVERLTSGVWEQFF,TGTGCCAGCAGCGTAGAACGTTTAACTAGCGGGGTATGGGAGCAGTTCTTC
-,TRBV9,-,16,TRBJ1-4,CASSSRPGGESEKLFF,TGTGCCAGCAGCTCCCGCCCAGGAGGGGAAAGTGAAAAACTGTTTTTT
-,TRBV6-6,-,14,TRBJ2-7,CASSYSTGDYEQYF,TGTGCCAGCAGTTACTCAACAGGCGACTACGAGCAGTACTTC
-,TRBV5-1,-,16,TRBJ2-1,CASSLAEWSSYNEQFF,TGCGCCAGCAGCTTGGCCGAATGGAGCTCCTACAATGAGCAGTTCTTC
-,TRBV5-1,TRBD1,15,TRBJ1-1,CASISGTGGNTEAFF,TGCGCCAGCATTTCAGGGACAGGGGGGAACACTGAAGCTTTCTTT
few,TRBV15,-,14,TRBJ1-5,CATSRASGNQPQHF,TGTGCCACCAGCAGAGCCAGCGGAAATCAGCCCCAGCATTTT
-,TRBV28,-,13,TRBJ2-1,CASSLTGYNEQFF,TGTGCCAGCAGTTTAACGGGGTACAATGAGCAGTTCTTC
-,TRBV4-1,TRBD2,17,TRBJ2-1,CASSQDLASGRRNEQFF,TGCGCCAGCAGCCAAGATCTGGCTAGCGGGAGGAGGAATGAGCAGTTCTTC
-,TRBV27,TRBD2,16,TRBJ2-1,CASSPRTSGSLGEQFF,TGTGCCAGCAGTCCGCGGACTAGCGGGAGTCTTGGCGAGCAGTTCTTC
-,TRBV2,-,13,TRBJ1-5,CASSESQGQPQHF,TGTGCCAGCAGTGAGTCACAGGGTCAGCCCCAGCATTTT
-,TRBV4-1,TRBD1,17,TRBJ2-1,CASSQRRSGQGAGEQFF,TGCGCCAGCAGCCAAAGGCGATCCGGGCAGGGGGCAGGTGAGCAGTTCTTC
-,TRBV6-1,TRBD1,15,TRBJ1-5,CASRLDRVENQPQHF,TGTGCCAGCAGATTGGACAGGGTAGAGAATCAGCCCCAGCATTTT
-,TRBV5-1,TRBD1,13,TRBJ1-2,CASSPDREDGYTF,TGCGCCAGCAGCCCTGACAGGGAAGATGGCTACACCTTC
-,TRBV5-6,-,16,TRBJ1-1,CASNPRGWDRNTEAFF,TGTGCCAGCAACCCACGGGGGTGGGATAGGAACACTGAAGCTTTCTTT
-,TRBV15,TRBD2,16,TRBJ2-1,CATSFEEGLEYNEQFF,TGTGCCACCAGCTTCGAAGAGGGACTAGAGTACAATGAGCAGTTCTTC
-,TRBV28,-,16,TRBJ2-1,CASSFMTAFSYNEQFF,TGTGCCAGCAGTTTTATGACAGCCTTCTCCTACAATGAGCAGTTCTTC
-,TRBV2,-,14,TRBJ1-1,CASSEGGLVTEAFF,TGTGCCAGCAGTGAAGGAGGGTTGGTCACTGAAGCTTTCTTT